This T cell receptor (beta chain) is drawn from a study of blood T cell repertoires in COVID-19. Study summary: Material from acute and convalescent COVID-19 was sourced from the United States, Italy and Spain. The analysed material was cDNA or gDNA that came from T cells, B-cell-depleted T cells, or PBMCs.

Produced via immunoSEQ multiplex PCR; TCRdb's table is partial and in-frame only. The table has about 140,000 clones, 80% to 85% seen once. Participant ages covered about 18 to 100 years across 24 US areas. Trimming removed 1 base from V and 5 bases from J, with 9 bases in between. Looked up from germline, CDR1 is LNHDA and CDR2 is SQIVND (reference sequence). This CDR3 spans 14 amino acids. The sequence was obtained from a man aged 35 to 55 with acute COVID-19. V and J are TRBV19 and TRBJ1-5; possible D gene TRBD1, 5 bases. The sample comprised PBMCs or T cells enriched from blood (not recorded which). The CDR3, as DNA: TGTGCCAGTAGTATAGGGGGGGAAGATCAGCCCCAGCATTTT. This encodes CASSIGGEDQPQHF.